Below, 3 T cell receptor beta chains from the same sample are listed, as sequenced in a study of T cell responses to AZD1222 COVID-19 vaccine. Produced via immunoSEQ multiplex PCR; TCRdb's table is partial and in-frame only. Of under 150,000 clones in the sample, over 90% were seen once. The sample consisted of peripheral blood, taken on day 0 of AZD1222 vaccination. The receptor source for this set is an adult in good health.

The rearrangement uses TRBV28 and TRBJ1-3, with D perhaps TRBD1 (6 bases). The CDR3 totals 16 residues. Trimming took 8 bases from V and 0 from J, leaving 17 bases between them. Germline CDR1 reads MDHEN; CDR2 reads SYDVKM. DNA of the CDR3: TGTGCCAGCGGGAGTACAGGGATGAGCTCTGGAAACACCATATATTTT. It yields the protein CASGSTGMSSGNTIYF.

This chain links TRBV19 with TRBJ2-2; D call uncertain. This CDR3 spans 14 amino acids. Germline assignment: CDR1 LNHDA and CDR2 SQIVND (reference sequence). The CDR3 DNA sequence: TGTGCTTGCCTTTCGACCGGTTATGACGGGGAGCTGTTTTTT. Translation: CACLSTGYDGELFF.

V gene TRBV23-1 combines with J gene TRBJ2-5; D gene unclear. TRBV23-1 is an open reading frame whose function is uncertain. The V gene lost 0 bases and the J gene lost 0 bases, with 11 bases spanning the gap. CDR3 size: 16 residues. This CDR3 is CASSQSRRAYQETQYF. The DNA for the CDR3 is TGCGCCAGCAGTCAATCGAGACGGGCGTACCAAGAGACCCAGTACTTC.